Below, 3 T cell receptor beta chains from the same sample are listed, as sequenced in a study of cytomegalovirus exposure and HLA in healthy donors. The table came from immunoSEQ multiplex PCR; TCRdb's copy has only in-frame clones and leaves some out. The repertoire holds 90,000 to 130,000 clones, with more than 90% as singletons. Sample: PBMCs. These receptor sequences come from a woman between 18 and 29 years old in good health and CMV-seronegative.

V gene TRBV5-8 combines with J gene TRBJ2-5; 9 bases fit TRBD2. The CDR3 is 18 amino acids. V lost 4 bases, J lost 1 base, and 14 bases stayed unmatched. Germline CDR1 SGHTS, CDR2 YDEGEE. This CDR3 is CASSLLLAGALLQETQYF. The CDR3 nucleotides read TGTGCCAGCAGCCTCCTGTTAGCGGGGGCCCTTCTCCAAGAGACCCAGTACTTC.

This clone was recorded only once. The rearrangement links TRBV7-6 to TRBJ1-1; D gene unclear. The germline V gene encodes CDR1 SGHVS and CDR2 FNYEAQ. V gave up 6 bases and J gave up 6 bases, with 20 bases separating them. The CDR3 consists of 15 residues. The CDR3 loop is CASRSSLEYRAEAFF. CDR3 bases: TGTGCCAGCAGATCCTCCCTCGAGTATCGGGCTGAAGCTTTCTTT.

The chain couples TRBV7-3 to TRBJ1-4; D perhaps matches TRBD1 (6 bases). There are 14 residues in the CDR3. Germline assignment: CDR1 SGHTA and CDR2 FQGTGA. Trimming shortened V by 4 bases and J by 6 bases, and 12 bases separated the two germline ends. For the CDR3, the DNA is TGTGCCAGCAGCTCGGGGGGGCGGGATGAAAAACTGTTTTTT. Its translation is CASSSGGRDEKLFF.